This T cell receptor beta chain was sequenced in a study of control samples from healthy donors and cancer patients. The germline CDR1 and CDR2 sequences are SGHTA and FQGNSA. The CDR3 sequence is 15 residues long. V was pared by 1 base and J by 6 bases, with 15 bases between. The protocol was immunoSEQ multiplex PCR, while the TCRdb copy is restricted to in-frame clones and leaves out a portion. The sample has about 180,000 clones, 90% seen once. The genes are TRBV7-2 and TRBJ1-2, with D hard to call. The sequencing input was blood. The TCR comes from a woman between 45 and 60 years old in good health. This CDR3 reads CASSLVHYVGDGYTF. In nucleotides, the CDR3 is TGTGCCAGCAGCTTAGTCCATTACGTTGGGGATGGCTACACCTTC.